The 9 T cell receptor beta chains presented below share a single source sample, sequenced in a study of vaccination and CD4 T cells after COVID-19. The antigens these receptors bind are not known. The Oncomine TCR Beta short-read assay was what sequenced the DNA obtained from cultured CD4+ T cells. Using its own MiXCR run on the PCR reads, TCRdb lists one record per CDR3 protein. The sample holds around 16,000 distinct CDR3 sequences, 60% to 80% seen once. As for treatment: roughly 11-day PBMC culture with coronavirus spike peptide pools or control peptides (ViraFEST assay). Input material: CD4+ T cells from blood, cultured in vitro. Receptors originate from a human donor who had recovered from COVID-19.

The chain employs TRBV20-1 and TRBJ2-7; D gene unclear. From germline, CDR1 is DFQATT and CDR2 SNEGSKA (reference sequence). Trimming left V 5 bases short and J 6 bases short, with 17 bases between. The CDR3 extends over 13 amino acids. In DNA form, the CDR3 reads TGCAGTGCTCCCCAGCATCCATCTAGCGAGCAGTACTTC. It specifies CSAPQHPSSEQYF.

This chain links TRBV5-1 with TRBJ2-5, with D possibly TRBD1 on 6 matching bases. The germline gives CDR1 SGHRS, CDR2 YFSETQ. Deletions cut 4 bases from V and 2 bases from J, with 15 bases between. CDR3 length equals 15 residues. CDR3: CASSRLPGQQETQYF. CDR3 DNA: TGCGCCAGCAGCAGACTCCCGGGACAACAAGAGACCCAGTACTTC.

This clonotype is deemed medium-sized. The V gene is TRBV20-1, the J gene TRBJ1-2, with TRBD1 as a possible D gene (5 bases). Germline CDR1 and CDR2: DFQATT and SNEGSKA (reference sequence). This CDR3 has 14 residues. Trimming removed 6 bases at V and 7 bases at J, with 21 bases between. The CDR3 loop reads CSATRLQVHGGYTF. CDR3 DNA sequence: TGCAGTGCCACCCGGCTACAGGTCCATGGTGGCTACACCTTC.

The CDR3 region has the DNA TGTGCCAGCAGCTTTCAGCACACGAACACCGGGGAGCTGTTTTTT. This encodes CASSFQHTNTGELFF. The genes are TRBV11-2 and TRBJ2-2, with D unclear. The germline V gene has CDR1 SGHAT and CDR2 FQNNGV. The CDR3 runs to 15 residues. With 3 bases removed from V and 0 bases from J, the gap between germline ends came to 8 bases.

This rearrangement joins TRBV14 to TRBJ1-2; D not certain. Trimming shortened V by 3 bases and J by 3 bases, and 8 bases separated the two germline ends. Germline V lookup: CDR1 SGHDN, CDR2 FVKESK. This CDR3 comprises 13 residues. Written as DNA, the CDR3 is TGTGCCAGCAGCCAGGGTTCTCACTATGGCTACACCTTC. Protein sequence: CASSQGSHYGYTF.

This clonotype has a handful of counts. The chain employs TRBV11-3 and TRBJ1-1; no firm D call. Germline V lookup: CDR1 SGHNT, CDR2 YENEEA. The V and J ends lost 2 bases and 1 base respectively, with 8 bases between them. This CDR3 has 14 amino acids. CDR3 sequence: CASSLYARNTEAFF. The CDR3 nucleotides are TGTGCCAGCAGCTTATATGCGAGGAACACTGAAGCTTTCTTT. The entire variable domain, with the rest obtained from reference TRBV11-3 and TRBJ1-1, is as follows: EAGVVQSPRYKIIEKKQPVAFWCNPISGHNTLYWYLQNLGQGPELLIRYENEEAVDDSQLPKDRFSAERLKGVDSTLKIQPAELGDSAVYLCASSLYARNTEAFFGQGTRLTVV.

This clonotype came up a few times. The V gene is TRBV12-3 or TRBV12-4, the J gene TRBJ2-3; D might be TRBD1 (6 bases). V was trimmed by 5 bases and J by 1 base, leaving 16 bases between them. The CDR3 is 16 residues long. CDR3 in amino acids: CASSRRERQGTDTQYF. In DNA, the CDR3 is TGTGCCAGCAGTCGACGAGAGAGACAGGGCACAGATACGCAGTATTTT.

This clonotype was seen a single time. The chain has TRBV12-3 or TRBV12-4 and TRBJ1-3; perhaps TRBD1 as D (5 bases). Trimming shortened V by 5 bases and J by 2 bases, and 7 bases separated the two germline ends. The CDR3 extends over 13 amino acids. The CDR3 DNA reads TGTGCCAGCAGTGGGGCGCCTGGAAACACCATATATTTT. This translates into CASSGAPGNTIYF.

The rearrangement uses TRBV6-1 and TRBJ2-6; 7 bases align to TRBD2. V shed 7 bases, J shed 0 bases, and the junction held 9 bases outside the gene matches. Germline V gives CDR1 MNHNS, CDR2 SASEGT. The CDR3 consists of 17 residues. CDR3: CASTLYGGSSGANVLTF. The CDR3 coding sequence is TGTGCCAGCACCCTCTACGGGGGGAGCTCTGGGGCCAACGTCCTGACTTTC.